The rows below give T cell receptor beta chains drawn from one sample of a study of siplizumab effects on memory and regulatory T cells. The protocol was immunoSEQ multiplex PCR, while the TCRdb copy is restricted to in-frame clones and leaves out a portion. This sample has about 120,000 clones, with roughly 94% found just once. Sequencing was done on a sample of non-Treg CD4+ T cells sorted from blood. Receptor source: a human donor in good health. Each CDR3 is given with its conserved first and last residue.

V | CDR3
TRBV4-2 | CASSHPGTDYNYGYTF
TRBV6-1 | CASSERDRGQILYQETQYF
TRBV2 | CASSSRDGSEAFF
TRBV4-2 | CASSHPPGSGYTNNEQFF
TRBV25-1 | CASSVTGSGEQYF
TRBV5-1 | CASSQGSYNSPLHF
TRBV18 | CASSPTDFGSPLHF
TRBV28 | CASSLLGGKNIQYF
TRBV10-3 | CAIRETLGKGADTF
TRBV2 | CASSADQGGFQPQHF
TRBV7-9 | CASRGTSGSRDTQYF
TRBV29-1 | CSVEGAVQETQYF